This T cell receptor (beta chain) was recovered during a study of type 1 regulatory T cells. Study overall: T-allo10 is an in vitro-generated, Tr1-enriched CD4 T cell product specific for alloantigen.

The germline V gene encodes CDR1 SNHLY and CDR2 FYNNEI. V was trimmed by 5 bases and J by 7 bases, leaving 12 bases between them. This CDR3 region has 14 residues. TCRdb analysed the reads with MiXCR anew, one entry per CDR3 protein. Of about 100,000 distinct CDR3 sequences in the sample, 25% to 40% were seen once. In its sample, this clonotype was seen a few times. The sequenced material came from CD4+ T cells, either the whole sample or a sorted fraction (not recorded which). The chain employs TRBV2 and TRBJ1-6; D may be TRBD1 (6 bases). The clonotype comes from a human donor in good health. The CDR3 loop reads CASSTGFRNSPLHF. The CDR3, as DNA: TGTGCCAGCAGTACAGGGTTTCGGAATTCACCCCTCCACTTT.